The 23 T cell receptor beta chains below were found in one sample sequenced in a study of vaccination and CD4 T cells after COVID-19. Their antigen targets remain unknown. Treatment given: roughly 10-day PBMC culture with coronavirus spike peptide pools or control peptides (ViraFEST assay). Once obtained from cultured CD4+ T cells, the DNA was sequenced using the Oncomine TCR Beta short-read assay. TCRdb analysed the PCR reads with MiXCR anew, one entry per CDR3 protein. The sample yields about 20,000 distinct CDR3 sequences, roughly 45% seen once. Input material: CD4+ T cells from blood, cultured in vitro. These receptors originate from a human donor who had recovered from COVID-19.

The chain employs TRBV19 and TRBJ2-7; the D gene could be TRBD1 or TRBD2 (7 bases each). The V end was cut by 8 bases, the J end by 5 bases, with 22 bases between. The CDR3 loop spans 15 amino acids. Germline CDR1 is LNHDA and CDR2 is SQIVND (reference sequence). The CDR3 spells CASRQGGAGTNEQYF. The CDR3 DNA follows: TGTGCCAGTCGTCAAGGGGGCGCGGGGACTAACGAGCAGTACTTC.

The chain carries TRBV6-1 and TRBJ2-1; TRBD1 agrees at 7 bases. Germline-derived CDR1 and CDR2 are MNHNS and SASEGT. CDR3 length equals 14 residues. Trimming removed 7 bases from V and 9 bases from J; junction bases left unmatched: 12. The CDR3 sequence: CASTGSTTGPEQFF. CDR3 sequence (DNA): TGTGCCAGCACCGGAAGCACGACAGGGCCTGAGCAGTTCTTC.

The chain joins TRBV11-3 to TRBJ2-6, with D possibly being TRBD2 (6 bases). V was trimmed by 1 base and J by 7 bases, leaving 8 bases between them. Germline values: CDR1 SGHNT, CDR2 YENEEA. The CDR3 totals 14 residues. The CDR3 DNA follows: TGTGCCAGCAGCTTAGGGGGGGATGCCAACGTCCTGACTTTC. It specifies CASSLGGDANVLTF.

This clonotype has just one count. V gene TRBV7-2 combines with J gene TRBJ2-5; 9 bases are a match to TRBD1. Germline CDR1 reads SGHTA; CDR2 reads FQGNSA. Trimming took 3 bases from V and 5 from J; bases not matched to a gene: 10. CDR3 size: 16 residues. Here the CDR3 DNA reads TGTGCCAGCAGCTTTGGGTCCCTGACAGGGGGTGAGACCCAGTACTTC. It encodes CASSFGSLTGGETQYF.

This clonotype was counted only a few times. The V and J genes are TRBV19 and TRBJ1-1, with TRBD1 matching over 9 bases. The CDR3 covers 14 residues. Trimming at V came to 3 bases and at J to 3 bases, leaving 2 bases not matched to a gene. Germline CDR1 is LNHDA and CDR2 is SQIVND (reference sequence). DNA of the CDR3: TGTGCCAGTAGTATGACAGGGGGACACACTGAAGCTTTCTTT. Its protein product is CASSMTGGHTEAFF.

This clonotype was picked up one time. The rearrangement links TRBV27 to TRBJ1-1; unclear D gene. Germline CDR1 is MNHEY and CDR2 is SMNVEV (reference sequence). The CDR3 runs 16 residues. The V end lost 0 bases, the J end lost 4 bases, and 15 bases lay between the germline ends. The chain's CDR3 is CASSLSGGLWGTEAFF. The CDR3 region has the DNA TGTGCCAGCAGTTTATCCGGCGGCCTATGGGGCACTGAAGCTTTCTTT.

This clonotype has only a few counts. V is TRBV11-2 and J is TRBJ2-7; TRBD1 or TRBD2 may be the D gene (6 bases each). Trimming took 1 base from V and 7 from J, leaving 11 bases between them. Germline assignment: CDR1 SGHAT and CDR2 FQNNGV. The CDR3 spans 13 residues. As DNA, the CDR3 is TGTGCCAGCAGCTTAGTGGAGGGGGTAGAGCAGTACTTC. Its protein product is CASSLVEGVEQYF. The whole variable domain, filled in from reference TRBV11-2 and TRBJ2-7, reads EAGVAQSPRYKIIEKRQSVAFWCNPISGHATLYWYQQILGQGPKLLIQFQNNGVVDDSQLPKDRFSAERLKGVDSTLKIQPAKLEDSAVYLCASSLVEGVEQYFGPGTRLTVT.

The sample holds a few counts of this clonotype. The chain couples TRBV6-2 or TRBV6-3 to TRBJ1-1, with 8 bases matching TRBD1. This CDR3 region has 16 residues. The trim removed 6 bases at V and 3 bases at J, leaving 12 bases unmatched. CDR1 and CDR2 from the germline V gene are MNHEY and SVGEGT. The CDR3, as DNA: TGTGCCAGCAGGGACCTACAGGGGGGGGCCCACACTGAAGCTTTCTTT. This gives the protein CASRDLQGGAHTEAFF.

V gene TRBV7-3 combines with J gene TRBJ1-2; 8 nucleotides line up with TRBD1. The V and J ends lost 3 bases and 4 bases, in that order; junction bases with no gene match: 1. Per germline, CDR1 SGHTA and CDR2 FQGTGA. The CDR3 loop spans 13 amino acids. Here the CDR3 reads CASSFGQGYGYTF. CDR3 in DNA: TGTGCCAGCAGCTTCGGACAGGGCTATGGCTACACCTTC.

The rearrangement uses TRBV6-2 or TRBV6-3 and TRBJ2-7; D is perhaps TRBD1 or TRBD2 (5 bases each). Germline V gene lookup returns CDR1 MNHEY and CDR2 SVGEGT. The ends were cut back, 7 bases at V and 11 bases at J, with 18 bases in the middle. This CDR3 is 12 amino acids long. Written as DNA, the CDR3 is TGTGCCAGCACTAACCCGGACGTGGGGGAGTACTTC. Residues: CASTNPDVGEYF.

The CDR3 region has the DNA TGCAGTGCTCTGCTGGGGGGCTCCACCGGGGAGCTGTTTTTT. Translating it yields CSALLGGSTGELFF. The gene calls are TRBV20-1 and TRBJ2-2, with D perhaps TRBD1 or TRBD2 (6 bases each). This CDR3 is 14 amino acids long. Germline CDR1 DFQATT, CDR2 SNEGSKA (reference sequence). Trimming took off 5 bases at V and 4 bases at J, with 14 bases between the two ends.

The chain carries TRBV20-1 and TRBJ1-4; possible D gene TRBD1, 5 bases. Trimming removed 1 base at V and 7 bases at J, with 25 bases between. The CDR3 is made up of 18 amino acids. Germline loops: CDR1 DFQATT, CDR2 SNEGSKA (reference sequence). The CDR3 region has the DNA TGCAGTGCTAGAGTGCCCTCACCGTCAAGGGGCGCGTTTGAAAAACTGTTTTTT. Amino acids: CSARVPSPSRGAFEKLFF.

The sample holds one count of this clonotype. The gene calls are TRBV28 and TRBJ1-4; D possibly corresponds to TRBD1 (6 bases). V was pared by 2 bases and J by 13 bases, with 20 bases between. Germline CDR1 MDHEN, CDR2 SYDVKM. The CDR3 runs to 15 residues. The DNA of the CDR3 is TGTGCCAGCAGTTTACTACAGCTCGAGGGAGGGGGACTGTTTTTT. Protein sequence: CASSLLQLEGGGLFF.

The genes are TRBV25-1 and TRBJ1-1; tentative D call: TRBD1 (5 bases). The germline V gene encodes CDR1 MGHDK and CDR2 SYGVNS. The CDR3 is 14 residues long. V lost 6 bases and J 4 bases, leaving 15 bases between the germline ends. CDR3 protein: CASRRDLYPTEAFF. CDR3 DNA: TGTGCCAGCAGGAGGGACCTCTACCCCACTGAAGCTTTCTTT.

V is TRBV6-1 and J is TRBJ1-1; 9 nucleotides line up with TRBD1. This CDR3 spans 15 amino acids. Germline loops: CDR1 MNHNS, CDR2 SASEGT. J was trimmed by 1 base and V by 2 bases; bases with no gene match: 2. CDR3 protein: CASSEPGQGNTEAFF. The CDR3 DNA reads as TGTGCCAGCAGTGAACCGGGACAGGGGAACACTGAAGCTTTCTTT.

The V call is TRBV19, the J call TRBJ2-1; TRBD1 is a possible D gene (5 bases). The germline V gene has CDR1 LNHDA and CDR2 SQIVND (reference sequence). V lost 5 bases and J lost 4, with 12 bases in between. This CDR3 has 14 residues. CDR3 coding DNA: TGTGCCAGTAGTCCGCAGGGAACGTACAATGAGCAGTTCTTC. This sequence encodes CASSPQGTYNEQFF.

This clonotype was observed a handful of times. The V and J genes are TRBV12-3 or TRBV12-4 and TRBJ1-5, with 7 bases that match TRBD1. The ends lost 6 bases at V and 9 bases at J; junction bases unmatched: 11. The CDR3 consists of 14 residues. CDR3 loop: CASRPQGESGPQHF. CDR3 nucleotides: TGTGCCAGCAGGCCTCAGGGGGAGTCCGGGCCCCAGCATTTT.

The chain carries TRBV7-9 and TRBJ2-3; 10 positions match TRBD2. Germline-derived CDR1 and CDR2 are SEHNR and FQNEAQ (reference sequence). V lost 2 bases, J lost 5 bases, and 7 bases stayed unmatched. The length of the CDR3 is 16 residues. The CDR3 sequence is CASSLQLAGVQDTQYF. The CDR3 bases are TGTGCCAGCAGCTTACAGCTAGCGGGAGTTCAAGATACGCAGTATTTT.

The chain carries TRBV10-3 and TRBJ2-6; TRBD1 aligns across 9 bases. The CDR3 is made up of 17 amino acids. Losses at the gene ends were 6 bases for V and 1 base for J; bases not matched to a gene: 7. CDR1 is ENHRY and CDR2 is SYGVKD in the germline V gene. The CDR3 coding sequence is TGTGCCATCAGACGACAGGGGGTTGCTTCTGGGGCCAACGTCCTGACTTTC. The encoded protein is CAIRRQGVASGANVLTF.

DNA for the CDR3: TGCGCCAGCAGTGAGGATGGCAGCCCGAACACCGGGGAGCTGTTTTTT. Protein: CASSEDGSPNTGELFF. This chain links TRBV10-1 with TRBJ2-2; D is unresolved. Germline assignment: CDR1 WNHNN and CDR2 SYGVQD (reference sequence). The CDR3 consists of 16 residues. V dropped 2 bases and J dropped 0 bases, with 10 bases sitting between them.

The rearrangement joins TRBV20-1 to TRBJ2-7, with TRBD1 matching 8 bases. V shed 2 bases, J shed 3 bases, and the junction held 6 bases outside the gene matches. Germline assignment: CDR1 DFQATT and CDR2 SNEGSKA (reference sequence). This CDR3 spans 14 amino acids. The CDR3 DNA sequence: TGCAGTGCTAGATTTCAAGGGACAGGCTACGAGCAGTACTTC. Its translation: CSARFQGTGYEQYF.

The genes are TRBV7-3 and TRBJ1-6; the D is unclear. Germline V CDR1 and CDR2: SGHTA, FQGTGA. The CDR3 loop spans 12 amino acids. V shed 6 bases and J shed 6 bases, with 6 bases lying between them. The CDR3 DNA follows: TGTGCCAGCAGTCAACCTAATTCACCCCTCCACTTT. This encodes CASSQPNSPLHF.

This clonotype was picked up a small number of times. The rearrangement uses TRBV6-2 or TRBV6-3 and TRBJ2-2, with D possibly called TRBD1 or TRBD2 (5 bases each). Germline V gene data show CDR1 as MNHEY and CDR2 as SVGEGT. V lost 7 bases and J lost 3, with 12 bases in between. The CDR3 consists of 14 residues. The DNA for the CDR3 is TGTGCCAGCACCGGGGCTACCCACACCGGGGAGCTGTTTTTT. Encoded protein: CASTGATHTGELFF.